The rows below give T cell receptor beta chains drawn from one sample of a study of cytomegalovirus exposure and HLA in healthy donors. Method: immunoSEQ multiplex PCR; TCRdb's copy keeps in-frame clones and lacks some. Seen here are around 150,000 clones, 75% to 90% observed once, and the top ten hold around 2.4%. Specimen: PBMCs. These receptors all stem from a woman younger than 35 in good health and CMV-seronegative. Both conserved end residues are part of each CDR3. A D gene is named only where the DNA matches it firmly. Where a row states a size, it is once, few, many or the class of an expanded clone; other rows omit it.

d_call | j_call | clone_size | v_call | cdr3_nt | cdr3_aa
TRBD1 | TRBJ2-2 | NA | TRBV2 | TGTGCCAGCAGTGGACAGGGTGCGAACACCGGGGAGCTGTTTTTT | CASSGQGANTGELFF
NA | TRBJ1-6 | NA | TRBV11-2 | TGTGCCAGCAGCTCAGGGTGGTCCTATAATTCACCCCTCCACTTT | CASSSGWSYNSPLHF
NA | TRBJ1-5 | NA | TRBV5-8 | TGTGCCAGCAGCCAGATTGGAGGGTTTATGGGGGGCAATCAGCCCCAGCATTTT | CASSQIGGFMGGNQPQHF
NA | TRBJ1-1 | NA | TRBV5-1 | TGCGCCAGCAGCTTGGGGGGCTCAAACACTGAAGCTTTCTTT | CASSLGGSNTEAFF
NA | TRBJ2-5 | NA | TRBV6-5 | TGTGCCAGCAGTTGGGGAGGGGCAGGGGGCAAGGAGACCCAGTACTTC | CASSWGGAGGKETQYF
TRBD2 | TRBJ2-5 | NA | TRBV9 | TGTGCCAGCAGCCGGCCAGGGACTAGCGGGAGTCTGACCCAGTACTTC | CASSRPGTSGSLTQYF
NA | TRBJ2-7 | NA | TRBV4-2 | TGTGCCAGCAGCCAAGATCGGAGCGGAGCCTACGAGCAGTACTTC | CASSQDRSGAYEQYF
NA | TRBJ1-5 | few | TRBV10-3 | TGTGCCATCAGTGAGTCGGAGAATCAGCCCCAGCATTTT | CAISESENQPQHF
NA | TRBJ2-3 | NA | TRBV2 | TGTGCCAGCAGTGCTATGATACGCACAGATACGCAGTATTTT | CASSAMIRTDTQYF
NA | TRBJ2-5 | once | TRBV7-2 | TGTGCCAGCAGCTTATATAGCTCCCGGGAGACCCAGTACTTC | CASSLYSSRETQYF
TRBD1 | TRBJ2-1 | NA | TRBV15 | TGTGCCACCAGCAACGCAAGACAGGGTATCGACAATGAGCAGTTCTTC | CATSNARQGIDNEQFF
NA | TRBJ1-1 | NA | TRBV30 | TGTGCCTGCCCCGTGTTGACGGCAGGATTGAACACTGAAGCTTTCTTT | CACPVLTAGLNTEAFF
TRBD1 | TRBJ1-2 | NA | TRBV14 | TGTGCCAGCAGCCAAGAAGGACAGGGGTGGAACTATGGCTACACCTTC | CASSQEGQGWNYGYTF
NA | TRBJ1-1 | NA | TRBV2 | TGTGCCAGCAGGGAGACCGAATGGGACACTGAAGCTTTCTTT | CASRETEWDTEAFF
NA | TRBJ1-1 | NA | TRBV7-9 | TGTGCCAGCAGCTTAGGGGATGCTAGCTTCTTT | CASSLGDASFF
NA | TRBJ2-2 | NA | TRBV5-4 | TGTGCCAGCAGCTTGGCCTCAGGGTTAAAAGTGACCGGGGAGCTGTTTTTT | CASSLASGLKVTGELFF
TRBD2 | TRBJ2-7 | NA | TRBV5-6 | TGTGCCAGCAGCTTGTGGGGCGGGAGGATTCCCTACGAGCAGTACTTC | CASSLWGGRIPYEQYF
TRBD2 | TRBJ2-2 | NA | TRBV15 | TGTGCCACCAGCAGAGGGGGGGGTTCCACCGGGGAGCTGTTTTTT | CATSRGGGSTGELFF
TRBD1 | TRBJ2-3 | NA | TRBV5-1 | TGCGCCAGCAGCTTGGGGACAGGGTCTTCCACAGATACGCAGTATTTT | CASSLGTGSSTDTQYF
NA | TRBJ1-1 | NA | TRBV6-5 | TGTGCCAGCAGTTACGCTAAGTGGGGAGGGTGGGAAGCTTTCTTT | CASSYAKWGGWEAFF
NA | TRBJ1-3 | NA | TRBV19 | TGTGCCAGTAGTAGCACCGCGGGTGGAAACACCATATATTTT | CASSSTAGGNTIYF
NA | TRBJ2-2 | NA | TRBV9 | TGTGCCAGCAGCCCGGAGGGAACCGGGGAGCTGTTTTTT | CASSPEGTGELFF
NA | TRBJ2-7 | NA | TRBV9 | TGTGCCAGCAGCGTAGGTGCGGGGACCTCCTACGAGCAGTACTTC | CASSVGAGTSYEQYF
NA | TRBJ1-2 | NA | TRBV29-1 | TGCAGCGCGGGACATACTAACTATGGCTACACCTTC | CSAGHTNYGYTF
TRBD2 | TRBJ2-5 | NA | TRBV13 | TGTGCCAGCAGTCACGGGACTAGCGGGGCACAAGAGACCCAGTACTTC | CASSHGTSGAQETQYF
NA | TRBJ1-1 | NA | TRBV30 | TGTGCCTGGAGGGTACAGAGTAACACTGAAGCTTTCTTT | CAWRVQSNTEAFF
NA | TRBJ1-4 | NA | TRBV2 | TGTGCCAGCAGTGAAAGTAGAACTAATGAAAAACTGTTTTTT | CASSESRTNEKLFF
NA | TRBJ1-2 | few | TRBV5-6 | TGTGCCAGCAGCCCACAGGGTGACTATGGCTACACCTTC | CASSPQGDYGYTF
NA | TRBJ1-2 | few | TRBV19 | TGTGCCAGTAGTATCACTCGAAGGGAGGATGGCTACACCTTC | CASSITRREDGYTF
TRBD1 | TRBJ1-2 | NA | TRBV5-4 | TGTGCCAGCAGCTTGGATGCGGAACAGGGGAAGAATAATAACTATGGCTACACCTTC | CASSLDAEQGKNNNYGYTF
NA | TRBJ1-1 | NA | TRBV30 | TGTGCCTGGAGTGTACTCCGAGGGAGAACTGAAGCTTTCTTT | CAWSVLRGRTEAFF
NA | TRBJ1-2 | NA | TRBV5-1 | TGCGCCAGCAGCCGCGGGGAGGAGACCTATGGCTACACCTTC | CASSRGEETYGYTF
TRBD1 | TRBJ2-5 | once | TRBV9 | TGTGCCAGCAGCGCAGGGGGTCAAGAGACCCAGTACTTC | CASSAGGQETQYF
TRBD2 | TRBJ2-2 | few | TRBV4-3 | TGCGCCAGCAGCCAAGAAAGCGGCGGGAGTTACTACTCCGGGGAGCTGTTTTTT | CASSQESGGSYYSGELFF
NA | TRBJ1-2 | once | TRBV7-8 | TGTGCCAGCAGCTCCCCCCTCGGAGCCGGGGGTGGCTACACCTTC | CASSSPLGAGGGYTF
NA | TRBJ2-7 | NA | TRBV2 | TGTGCCAGCAGTGATCGGCAGGGATTCTACGAGCAGTACTTC | CASSDRQGFYEQYF
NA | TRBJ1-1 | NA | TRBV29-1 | TGCAGCGTTGTTGGGGGAGGGGACACTGAAGCTTTCTTT | CSVVGGGDTEAFF